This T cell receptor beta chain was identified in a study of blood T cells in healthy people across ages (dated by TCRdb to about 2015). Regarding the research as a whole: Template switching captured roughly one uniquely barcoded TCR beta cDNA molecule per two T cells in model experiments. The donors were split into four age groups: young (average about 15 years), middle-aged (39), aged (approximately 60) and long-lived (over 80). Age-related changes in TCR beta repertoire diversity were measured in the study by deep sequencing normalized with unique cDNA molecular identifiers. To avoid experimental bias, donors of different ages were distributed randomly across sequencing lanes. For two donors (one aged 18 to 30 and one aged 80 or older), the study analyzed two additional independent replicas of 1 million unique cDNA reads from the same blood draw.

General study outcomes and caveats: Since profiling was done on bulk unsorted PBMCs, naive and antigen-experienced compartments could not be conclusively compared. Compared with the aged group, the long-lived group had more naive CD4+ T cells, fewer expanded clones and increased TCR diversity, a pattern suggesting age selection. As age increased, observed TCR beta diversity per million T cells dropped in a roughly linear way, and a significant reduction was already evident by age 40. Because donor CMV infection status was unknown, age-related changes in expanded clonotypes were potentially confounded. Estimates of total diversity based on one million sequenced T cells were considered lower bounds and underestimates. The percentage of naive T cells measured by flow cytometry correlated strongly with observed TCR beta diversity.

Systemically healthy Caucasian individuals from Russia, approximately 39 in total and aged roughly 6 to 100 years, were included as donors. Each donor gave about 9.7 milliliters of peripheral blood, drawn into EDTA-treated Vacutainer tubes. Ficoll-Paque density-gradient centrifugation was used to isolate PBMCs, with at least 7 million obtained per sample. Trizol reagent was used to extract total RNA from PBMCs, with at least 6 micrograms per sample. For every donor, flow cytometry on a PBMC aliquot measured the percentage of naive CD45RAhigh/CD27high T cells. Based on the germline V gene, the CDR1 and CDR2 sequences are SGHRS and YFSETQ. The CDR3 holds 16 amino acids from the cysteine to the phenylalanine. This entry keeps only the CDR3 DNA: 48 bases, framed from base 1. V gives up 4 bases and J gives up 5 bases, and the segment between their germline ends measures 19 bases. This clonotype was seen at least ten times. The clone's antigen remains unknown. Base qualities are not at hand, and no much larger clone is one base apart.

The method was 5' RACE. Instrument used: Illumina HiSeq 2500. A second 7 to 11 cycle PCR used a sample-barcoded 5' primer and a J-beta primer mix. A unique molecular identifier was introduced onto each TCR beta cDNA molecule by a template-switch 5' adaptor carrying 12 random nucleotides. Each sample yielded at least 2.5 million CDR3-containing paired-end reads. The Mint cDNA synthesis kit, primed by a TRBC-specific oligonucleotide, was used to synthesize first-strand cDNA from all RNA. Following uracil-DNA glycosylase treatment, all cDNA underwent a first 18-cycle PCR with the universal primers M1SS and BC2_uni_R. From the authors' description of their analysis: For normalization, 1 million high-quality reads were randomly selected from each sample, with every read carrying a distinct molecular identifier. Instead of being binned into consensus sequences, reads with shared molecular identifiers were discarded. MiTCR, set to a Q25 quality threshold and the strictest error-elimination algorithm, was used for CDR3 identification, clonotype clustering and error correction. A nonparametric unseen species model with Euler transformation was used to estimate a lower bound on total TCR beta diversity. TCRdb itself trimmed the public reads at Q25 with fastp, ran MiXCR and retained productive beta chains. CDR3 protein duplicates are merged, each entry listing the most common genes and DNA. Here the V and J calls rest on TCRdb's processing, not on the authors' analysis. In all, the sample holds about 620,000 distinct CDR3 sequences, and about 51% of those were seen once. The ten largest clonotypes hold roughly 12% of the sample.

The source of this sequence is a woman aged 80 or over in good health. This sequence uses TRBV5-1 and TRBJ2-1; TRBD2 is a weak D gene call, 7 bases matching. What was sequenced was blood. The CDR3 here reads CASSPRDGGHNNEQFF. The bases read TGCGCCAGCAGCCCCCGTGACGGGGGGCACAACAATGAGCAGTTCTTC. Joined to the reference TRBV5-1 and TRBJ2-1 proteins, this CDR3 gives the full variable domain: KAGVTQTPRYLIKTRGQQVTLSCSPISGHRSVSWYQQTPGQGLQFLFEYFSETQRNKGNFPGRFSGRQFSNSRSEMNVSTLELGDSALYLCASSPRDGGHNNEQFFGPGTRLTVL.